The TCR beta chain under discussion was sequenced for a study of cytomegalovirus exposure and HLA in healthy donors. Study-wide background: In a previous analysis, some 120 million unique TCR beta sequences were found from 150 million to 200 million T cells. Study results and caveats: Follow-up analysis found HLA locus-dependent TCR association rates, highest for DRB1 and lowest for HLA-C. With later analysis, a missense DCLRE1C variant became linked to TCR beta V- and J-gene trimming. Researchers reportedly found TCR beta sequences accurately predicted most subjects' HLA-A and HLA-B alleles.

Primers: 60 Vbeta forward and 13 Jbeta reverse. Some clones are missing from TCRdb's copy, which holds only in-frame ones; the method was immunoSEQ multiplex PCR. The table lists about 190,000 clones, 75% to 90% of them singletons. A remark on this clone: Its antigen remains unidentified.

The sample comprised PBMCs. This TCR came from a woman under 30 in good health and CMV-seronegative.

The CDR3 region is CASSLVEGEETQYF. The CDR3 bases are TGTGCCAGCAGCTTGGTGGAAGGGGAAGAGACCCAGTACTTC. The V call is TRBV5-4, the J call TRBJ2-5, with D perhaps matching TRBD1 (5 bases). V lost 0 bases, J lost 3 bases, and 9 bases lay in between. The CDR3 is made up of 14 amino acids. Germline lookup yields CDR1 SGHNT and CDR2 YYREEE (reference sequence).